This record concerns one TCR beta chain sequence. This clonotype was found many times. Its recognized antigen is unknown. It has no much larger one-base neighbor in the sample; base qualities were not kept. The entry originates in a study of T-cell reconstitution after alpha-beta-depleted transplantation in children (dated by TCRdb to about 2016). Broadly, across the study: The study quantitatively tracked T-cell immune reconstitution after TCRalphabeta/CD19-depleted allogeneic hematopoietic cell transplantation in children using TCR repertoire profiling.

General study outcomes and caveats: The apparently early recovery of alphabetaT-cell counts about two months after transplant reportedly depended on only several hundred rapidly expanded clones that came from non-depleted graft cells. Hyperexpanded clone frequencies declined over subsequent months; after one year, T-cell counts and TCRbeta diversity were mostly attributed to newly produced T cells. The high TCRbeta diversity at day 60 in some patients was ascribed to recipient T cells and intrathymic progenitors that had survived conditioning.

In the germline V gene (reference sequence), CDR1 corresponds to SGHKS and CDR2 to YYEKEE. For this chain, trimming is 0 bases at the V end and 6 bases at the J end, and the number of junction bases without a gene match is 8. CDR3 length: 15 amino acids, cysteine to phenylalanine. The DNA shown is the 45-base CDR3, in frame from base 1. The library was obtained by PCR. Sequenced using an Illumina HiSeq 2500. To normalize quantification of the TCRbeta repertoire, the TCR libraries were built with molecular barcoding that relied on unique molecular identifiers. TCRdb reprocessing: public reads trimmed at Q25 with fastp, clones called with MiXCR, in-frame beta chains kept. Records with the same CDR3 protein are collapsed into one entry carrying the most frequent genes and DNA. This sample is represented by hundreds of thousands of distinct CDR3 sequences; about an eighth of them were singletons. The ten largest clonotypes hold 2.2% of the sample.

The treatment or condition tag for this specimen amounts to: allogeneic hematopoietic cell transplantation with graft depleted of TCRalphabeta T cells and CD19 B cells. The children who served as transplant recipients had been given grafts of TCRalphabeta/CD19-depleted allogeneic hematopoietic cells. This receptor chain uses TRBV5-5 and TRBJ1-2, with 7 middle bases fitting TRBD1. The source was PBMCs, mostly from graft donor cells, collected 360 days after TCRalphabeta/CD19-depleted stem cell transplant. The clonotype was recovered from a male patient under 18 who had a stem cell transplant for acute myeloid leukemia, so the T cells may come from the graft donor. The sequenced DNA: TGTGCCAGCAGCTTGGTACCGACAGGGAGGGATGGCTACACCTTC. This sequence encodes CASSLVPTGRDGYTF. This CDR3, with the reference TRBV5-5 and TRBJ1-2 proteins standing in past its ends, gives the full variable domain DAGVTQSPTHLIKTRGQQVTLRCSPISGHKSVSWYQQVLGQGPQFIFQYYEKEERGRGNFPDRFSARQFPNYSSELNVNALLLGDSALYLCASSLVPTGRDGYTFGSGTRLTVV.